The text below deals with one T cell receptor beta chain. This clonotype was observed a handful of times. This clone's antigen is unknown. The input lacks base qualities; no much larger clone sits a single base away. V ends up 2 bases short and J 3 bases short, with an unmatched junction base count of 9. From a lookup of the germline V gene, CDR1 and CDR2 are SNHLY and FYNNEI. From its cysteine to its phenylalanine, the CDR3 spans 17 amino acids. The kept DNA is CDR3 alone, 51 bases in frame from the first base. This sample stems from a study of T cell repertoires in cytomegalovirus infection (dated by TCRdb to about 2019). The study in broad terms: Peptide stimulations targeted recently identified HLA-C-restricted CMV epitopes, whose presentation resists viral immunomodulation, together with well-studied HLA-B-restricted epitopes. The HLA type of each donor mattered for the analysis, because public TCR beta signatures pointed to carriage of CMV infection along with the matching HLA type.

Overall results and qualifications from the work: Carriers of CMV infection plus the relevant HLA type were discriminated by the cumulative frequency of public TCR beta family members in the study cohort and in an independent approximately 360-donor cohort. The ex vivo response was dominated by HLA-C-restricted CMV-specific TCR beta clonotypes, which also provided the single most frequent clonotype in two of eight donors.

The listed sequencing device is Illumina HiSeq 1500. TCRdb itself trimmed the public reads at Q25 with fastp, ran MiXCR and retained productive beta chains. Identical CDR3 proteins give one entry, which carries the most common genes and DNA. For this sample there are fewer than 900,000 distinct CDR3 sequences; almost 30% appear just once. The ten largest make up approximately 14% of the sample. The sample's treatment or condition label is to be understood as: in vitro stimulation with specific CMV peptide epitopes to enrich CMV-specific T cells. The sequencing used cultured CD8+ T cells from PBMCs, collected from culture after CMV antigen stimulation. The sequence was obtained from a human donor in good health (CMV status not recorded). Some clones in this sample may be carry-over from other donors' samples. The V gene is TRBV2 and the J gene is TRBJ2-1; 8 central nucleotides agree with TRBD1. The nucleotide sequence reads TGTGCCAGCAGTGAATCCTTCTTGGGGACAGGCTACAATGAGCAGTTCTTC. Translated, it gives CASSESFLGTGYNEQFF.